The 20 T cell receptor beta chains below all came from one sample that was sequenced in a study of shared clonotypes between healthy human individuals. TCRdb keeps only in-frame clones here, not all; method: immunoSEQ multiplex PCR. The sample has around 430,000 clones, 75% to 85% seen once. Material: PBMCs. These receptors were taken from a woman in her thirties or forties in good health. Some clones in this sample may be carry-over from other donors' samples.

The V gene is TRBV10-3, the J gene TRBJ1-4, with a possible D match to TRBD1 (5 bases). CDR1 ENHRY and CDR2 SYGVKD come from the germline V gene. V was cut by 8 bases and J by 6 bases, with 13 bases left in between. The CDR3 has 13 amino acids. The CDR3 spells CAIAPGRDEKLFF. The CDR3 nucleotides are TGTGCCATCGCCCCAGGGAGGGATGAAAAACTGTTTTTT.

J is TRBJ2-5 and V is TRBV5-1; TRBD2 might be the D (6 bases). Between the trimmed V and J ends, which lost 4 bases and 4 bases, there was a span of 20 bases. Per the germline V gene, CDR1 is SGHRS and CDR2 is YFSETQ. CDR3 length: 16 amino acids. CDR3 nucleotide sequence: TGCGCCAGCAGCATCTCGCCCGGGAGCGATACAGAGACCCAGTACTTC. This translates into CASSISPGSDTETQYF.

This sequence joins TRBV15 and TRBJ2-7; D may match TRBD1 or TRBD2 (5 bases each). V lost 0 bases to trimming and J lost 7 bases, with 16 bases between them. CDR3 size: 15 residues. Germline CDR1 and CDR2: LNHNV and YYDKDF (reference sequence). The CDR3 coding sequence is TGTGCCACCAGCAGAGATAAGGGACCGCAAGAAGAGCAGTACTTC. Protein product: CATSRDKGPQEEQYF. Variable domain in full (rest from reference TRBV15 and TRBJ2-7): DAMVIQNPRYQVTQFGKPVTLSCSQTLNHNVMYWYQQKSSQAPKLLFHYYDKDFNNEADTPDNFQSRRPNTSFCFLDIRSPGLGDTAMYLCATSRDKGPQEEQYFGPGTRLTVT.

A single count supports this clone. As DNA, the CDR3 is TGTGCCAGTAGTATAGATTACCGGCGGACCTACGAGCAGTACTTC. Protein: CASSIDYRRTYEQYF. The rearrangement links TRBV19 to TRBJ2-7; D not certain. Trimming shortened V by 0 bases and J by 2 bases, and 11 bases separated the two germline ends. CDR3 length: 15 residues. Germline CDR1 LNHDA, CDR2 SQIVND (reference sequence).

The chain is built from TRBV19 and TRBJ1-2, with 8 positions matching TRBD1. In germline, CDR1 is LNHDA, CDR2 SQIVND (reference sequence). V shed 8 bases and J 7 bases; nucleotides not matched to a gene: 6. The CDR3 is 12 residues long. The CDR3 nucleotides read TGTGCCAGTTCGGACAGGGATGGTGGCTACACCTTC. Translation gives CASSDRDGGYTF.

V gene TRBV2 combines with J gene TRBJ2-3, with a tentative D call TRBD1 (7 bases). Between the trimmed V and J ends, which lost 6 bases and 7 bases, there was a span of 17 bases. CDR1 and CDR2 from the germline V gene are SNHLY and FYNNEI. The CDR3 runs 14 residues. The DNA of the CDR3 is TGTGCCAGCAGAATAGACAGGGAGGCATATACGCAGTATTTT. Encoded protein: CASRIDREAYTQYF.

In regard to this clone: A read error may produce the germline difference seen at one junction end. CDR3 residues: CASRLGQVNQPQHF. DNA for the CDR3: TGTGCCAGCAGGTTGGGACAGGTCAATCAGCCCCAGCATTTT. The rearrangement links TRBV5-8 to TRBJ1-5, with 8 bases matching TRBD1. Per the germline V gene, CDR1 is SGHTS and CDR2 is YDEGEE. The CDR3 is made up of 14 amino acids.

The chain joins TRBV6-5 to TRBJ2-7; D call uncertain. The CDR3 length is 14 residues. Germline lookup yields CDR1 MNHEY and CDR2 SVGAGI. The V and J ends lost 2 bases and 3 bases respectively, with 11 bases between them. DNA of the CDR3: TGTGCCAGCAGTTACGATCCAGACAACTACGAGCAGTACTTC. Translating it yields CASSYDPDNYEQYF.

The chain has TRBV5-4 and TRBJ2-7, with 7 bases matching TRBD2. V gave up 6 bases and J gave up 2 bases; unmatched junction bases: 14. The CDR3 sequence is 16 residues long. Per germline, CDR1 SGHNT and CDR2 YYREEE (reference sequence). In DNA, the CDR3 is TGTGCCAGCACCTGGCCAGCGGGGCATAGAACCTACGAGCAGTACTTC. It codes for CASTWPAGHRTYEQYF.

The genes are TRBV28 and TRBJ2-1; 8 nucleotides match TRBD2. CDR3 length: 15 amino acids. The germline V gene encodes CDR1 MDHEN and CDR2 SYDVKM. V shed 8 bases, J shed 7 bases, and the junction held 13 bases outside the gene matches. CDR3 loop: CASGRAGRARNEQFF. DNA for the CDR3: TGTGCCAGCGGAAGGGCCGGGAGGGCCCGGAATGAGCAGTTCTTC.

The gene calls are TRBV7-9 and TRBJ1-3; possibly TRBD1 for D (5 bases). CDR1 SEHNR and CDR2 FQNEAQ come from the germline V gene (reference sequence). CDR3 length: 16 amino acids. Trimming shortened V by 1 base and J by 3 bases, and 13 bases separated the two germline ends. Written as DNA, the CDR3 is TGTGCCAGCAGCTTAGAGGCCGGGACGGTTGGAAACACCATATATTTT. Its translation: CASSLEAGTVGNTIYF.

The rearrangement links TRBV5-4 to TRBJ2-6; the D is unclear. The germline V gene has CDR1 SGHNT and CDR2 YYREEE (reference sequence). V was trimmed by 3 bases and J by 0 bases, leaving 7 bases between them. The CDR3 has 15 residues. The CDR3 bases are TGTGCCAGCAGCTCTGGGTTCTCTGGGGCCAACGTCCTGACTTTC. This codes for CASSSGFSGANVLTF.

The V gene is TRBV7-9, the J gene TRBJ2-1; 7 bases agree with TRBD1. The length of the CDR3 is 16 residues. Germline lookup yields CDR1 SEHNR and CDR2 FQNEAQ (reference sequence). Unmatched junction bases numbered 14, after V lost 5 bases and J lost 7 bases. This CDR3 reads CASSPLRQGGRNEQFF. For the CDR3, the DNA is TGTGCCAGCAGCCCTTTACGACAGGGTGGTAGGAATGAGCAGTTCTTC.

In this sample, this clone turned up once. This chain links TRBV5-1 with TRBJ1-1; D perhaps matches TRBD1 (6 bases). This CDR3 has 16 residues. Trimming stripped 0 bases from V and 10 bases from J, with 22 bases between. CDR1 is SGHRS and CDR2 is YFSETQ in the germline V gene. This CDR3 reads CASSLEGSGVGGTAFF. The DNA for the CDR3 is TGCGCCAGCAGCTTGGAAGGGTCAGGGGTAGGGGGAACAGCTTTCTTT. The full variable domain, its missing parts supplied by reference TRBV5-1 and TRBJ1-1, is KAGVTQTPRYLIKTRGQQVTLSCSPISGHRSVSWYQQTPGQGLQFLFEYFSETQRNKGNFPGRFSGRQFSNSRSEMNVSTLELGDSALYLCASSLEGSGVGGTAFFGQGTRLTVV.

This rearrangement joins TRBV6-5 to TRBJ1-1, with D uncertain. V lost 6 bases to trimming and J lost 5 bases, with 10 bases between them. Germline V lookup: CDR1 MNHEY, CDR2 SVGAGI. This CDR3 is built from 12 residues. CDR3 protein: CASSHFATEAFF. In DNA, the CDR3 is TGTGCCAGCAGCCACTTTGCTACTGAAGCTTTCTTT.

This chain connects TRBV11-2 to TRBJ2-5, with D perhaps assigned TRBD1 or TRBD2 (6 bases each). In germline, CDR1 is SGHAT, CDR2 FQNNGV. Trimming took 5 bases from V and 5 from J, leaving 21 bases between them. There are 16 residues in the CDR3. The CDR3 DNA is TGTGCCAGCAGCCCCTGGGGGGCGGGGTTGATGGAGACCCAGTACTTC. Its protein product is CASSPWGAGLMETQYF.

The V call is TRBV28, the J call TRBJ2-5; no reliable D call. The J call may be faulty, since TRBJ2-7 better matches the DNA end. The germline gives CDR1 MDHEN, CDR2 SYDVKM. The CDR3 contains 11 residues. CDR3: CASTHTYEQYF. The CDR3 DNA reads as TGTGCCAGCACCCATACCTACGAGCAGTACTTC.

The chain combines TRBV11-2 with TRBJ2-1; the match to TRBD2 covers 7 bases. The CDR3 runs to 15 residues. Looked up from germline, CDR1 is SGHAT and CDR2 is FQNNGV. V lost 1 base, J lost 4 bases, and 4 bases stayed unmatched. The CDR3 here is CASSLGGRRYNEQFF. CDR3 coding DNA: TGTGCCAGCAGCTTAGGCGGGAGAAGGTACAATGAGCAGTTCTTC.

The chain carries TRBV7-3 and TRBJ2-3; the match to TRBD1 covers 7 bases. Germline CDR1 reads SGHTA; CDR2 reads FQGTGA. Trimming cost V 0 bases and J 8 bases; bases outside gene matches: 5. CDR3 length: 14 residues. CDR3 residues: CASSLTQGIGTQYF. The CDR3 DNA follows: TGTGCCAGCAGCTTAACACAGGGGATAGGTACGCAGTATTTT.

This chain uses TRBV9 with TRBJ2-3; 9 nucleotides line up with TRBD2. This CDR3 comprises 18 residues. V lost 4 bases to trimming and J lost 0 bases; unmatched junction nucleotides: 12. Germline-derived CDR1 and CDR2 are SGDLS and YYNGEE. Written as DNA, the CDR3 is TGTGCCAGCAGCAGGGGTTTAGCGGGAGAATTTAGCACAGATACGCAGTATTTT. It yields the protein CASSRGLAGEFSTDTQYF.